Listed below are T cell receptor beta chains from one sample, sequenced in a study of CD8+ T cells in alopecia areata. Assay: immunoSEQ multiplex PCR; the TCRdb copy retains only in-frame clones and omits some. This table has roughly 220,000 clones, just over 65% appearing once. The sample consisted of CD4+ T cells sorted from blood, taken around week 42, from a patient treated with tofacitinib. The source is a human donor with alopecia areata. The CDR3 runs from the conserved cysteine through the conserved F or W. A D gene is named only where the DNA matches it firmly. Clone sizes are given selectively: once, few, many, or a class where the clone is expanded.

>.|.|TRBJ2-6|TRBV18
TGTGCCAGCTCACCGGGAACCTCTGGGGCCAACGTCCTGACTTTC
CASSPGTSGANVLTF
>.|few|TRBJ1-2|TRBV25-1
TGTGCCAGCAGTGCCGGGGCTTATGTAGGCTACACCTTC
CASSAGAYVGYTF
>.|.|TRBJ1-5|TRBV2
TGTGCCAGCAGTGGGGATCTAGGGGGTCAGCCCCAGCATTTT
CASSGDLGGQPQHF
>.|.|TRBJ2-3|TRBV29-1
TGCAGCGTTGAAGTCAACCCACAGGGCACAGATACGCAGTATTTT
CSVEVNPQGTDTQYF
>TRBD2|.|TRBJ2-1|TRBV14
TGTGCCAGCAGCCCACTAGCGGGGGGGTACAATGAGCAGTTCTTC
CASSPLAGGYNEQFF
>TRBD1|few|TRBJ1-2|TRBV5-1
TGCGCCAGCAGCTCGGGCGGGACAGAGGGGCATGGCTACACCTTC
CASSSGGTEGHGYTF
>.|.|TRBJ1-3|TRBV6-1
TGTGCCAGCAGACGGGAGTACTCTGGAAACACCATATATTTT
CASRREYSGNTIYF
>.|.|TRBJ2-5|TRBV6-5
TGTGCCAGCAGTTACGATATTAGGGGTCAAGAGACCCAGTACTTC
CASSYDIRGQETQYF
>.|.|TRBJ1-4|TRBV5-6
TGTGCCAGCAGCTTACGGTTCAGTGAAAAACTGTTTTTT
CASSLRFSEKLFF
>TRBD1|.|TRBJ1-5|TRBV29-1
TGCAGCGTCGGGACAGCGAATCAGCCCCAGCATTTT
CSVGTANQPQHF
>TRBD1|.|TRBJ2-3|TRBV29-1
TGCAGCGTCGGGACAGGGGCAGATACGCAGTATTTT
CSVGTGADTQYF
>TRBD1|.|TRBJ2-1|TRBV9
TGTGCCAGCAGCGCCGGGACAGGGATATCGTCCTACAATGAGCAGTTCTTC
CASSAGTGISSYNEQFF
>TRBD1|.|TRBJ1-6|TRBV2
TGTGCCAGCTTCGCGGGTTCAATTTTGGGGACAGACAATTCACCCCTCCACTTT
CASFAGSILGTDNSPLHF
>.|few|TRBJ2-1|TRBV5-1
TGCGCCAGCAGCCCCGGTACCGATGAGCAGTTCTTC
CASSPGTDEQFF
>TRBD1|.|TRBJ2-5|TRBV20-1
TGCAGTGCTACAGGGGGTGAGACCCAGTACTTC
CSATGGETQYF
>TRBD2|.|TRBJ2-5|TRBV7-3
TGTGCCAGCAGCTTGGCGGGGGTAGAGACCCAGTACTTC
CASSLAGVETQYF
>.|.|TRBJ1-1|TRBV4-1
TGCGCCGGCAGCCAAGCGTCAGGGGCCTGGACTGAAGCTTTCTTT
CAGSQASGAWTEAFF
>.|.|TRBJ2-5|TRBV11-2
TGTGCCAGCAGCCATTCCTCGGGTCAAGGGGTGACCCAGTACTTC
CASSHSSGQGVTQYF
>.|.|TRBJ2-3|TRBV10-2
TGCGCCAGCAGTGTGAGCACAGATACGCAGTATTTT
CASSVSTDTQYF
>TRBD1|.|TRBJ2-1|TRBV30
TGTGCCTGGAGTGGCCAAAAACAGGGGAAGTTTTCCTACAATGAGCAGTTCTTC
CAWSGQKQGKFSYNEQFF
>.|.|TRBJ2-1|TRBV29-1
TGCAGCGTTGAAGGACTAGACAATGAGCAGTTCTTC
CSVEGLDNEQFF
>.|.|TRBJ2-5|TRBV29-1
TGCAGCGCCAAGGCAGGTGAAGAGACCCAGTACTTC
CSAKAGEETQYF
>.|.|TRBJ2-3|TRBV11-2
TGTGCCAGCAGCTTAGAGAGGGGCACAGATACGCAGTATTTT
CASSLERGTDTQYF
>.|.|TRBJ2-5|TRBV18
TGTGCCAGCACGCAAATAAGGACGAACCGGGAGACCCAGTACTTC
CASTQIRTNRETQYF
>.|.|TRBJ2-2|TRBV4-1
TGCGCCAGCAGCCAAGGGACTTTTCCCGGGGAGCTGTTTTTT
CASSQGTFPGELFF
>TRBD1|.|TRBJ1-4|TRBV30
TGTGCCTGGAGTGTAATCACAGGGGGGGCTGAAAAACTGTTTTTT
CAWSVITGGAEKLFF
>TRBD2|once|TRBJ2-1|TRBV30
TGTGCCTGGAGTGTACGGACTAGCGGGAGATACAATGAGCAGTTCTTC
CAWSVRTSGRYNEQFF
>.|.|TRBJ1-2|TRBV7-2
TGTGCCAGCAGCTTAGTTACGGGGGGCTATGGCTACACCTTC
CASSLVTGGYGYTF
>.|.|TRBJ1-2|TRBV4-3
TGCGCCAGCAGCCAAGAGTCAGGCTATGGCTACACCTTC
CASSQESGYGYTF
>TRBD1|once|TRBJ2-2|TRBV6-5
TGTGCCAGCAGCCTCAGGGGGCTGGGCACCGGGGAGCTGTTTTTT
CASSLRGLGTGELFF
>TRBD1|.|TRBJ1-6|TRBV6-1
TGTGCCAGCCTAAGACAGGGAAATTCACCCCTCCACTTT
CASLRQGNSPLHF
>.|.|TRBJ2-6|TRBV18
TGTGCCAGCTCACCACCGTCGGGCTCTGGGGCCAACGTCCTGACTTTC
CASSPPSGSGANVLTF
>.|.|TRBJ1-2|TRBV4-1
TGCGCCAGCAGCCCCGGTCCCTCCTTATCCTACTATGGCTACACCTTC
CASSPGPSLSYYGYTF
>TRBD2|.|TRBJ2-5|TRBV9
TGTGCCAGCAGCGTAGGGGCCCTAGCGGGGGCCCAAGAGACCCAGTACTTC
CASSVGALAGAQETQYF
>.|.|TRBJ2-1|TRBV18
TGTGCCAGCTCACCACCGGTTTTGGGGGTCGGGAATGAGCAGTTCTTC
CASSPPVLGVGNEQFF
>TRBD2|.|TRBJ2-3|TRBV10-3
TGTGCCATCAGGACTAGCGGGGATACGCAGTATTTT
CAIRTSGDTQYF
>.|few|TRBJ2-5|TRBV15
TGTGCCACCACTGGTGCGGAGGACCAAGAGACCCAGTACTTC
CATTGAEDQETQYF
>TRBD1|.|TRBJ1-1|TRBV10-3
TGTGCCATCAGTGGGGACAGAGAAGCTTTCTTT
CAISGDREAFF
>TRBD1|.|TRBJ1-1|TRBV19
TGTGCCAGTAGAAGCAACAGGGGGCGGGACACTGAAGCTTTCTTT
CASRSNRGRDTEAFF
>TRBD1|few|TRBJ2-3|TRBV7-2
TGTGCCAGCAGCCTAAGCCCGACAGGGGTTGGAGATACGCAGTATTTT
CASSLSPTGVGDTQYF
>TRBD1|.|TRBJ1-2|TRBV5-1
TGCGCCAGCAGCTCGGCTCCGACAGGGCTCGCTACGGGCTACACCTTC
CASSSAPTGLATGYTF
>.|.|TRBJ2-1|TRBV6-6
TGTGCCAGCAGTCCTCAGAGGGGGAGGAAGAATGAGCAGTTCTTC
CASSPQRGRKNEQFF
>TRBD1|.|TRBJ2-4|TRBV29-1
TGCAGCGTTGAAGCCCAGGGACAGGGAGGGGACATTCAGTACTTC
CSVEAQGQGGDIQYF
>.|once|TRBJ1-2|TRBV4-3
TGCGCCAGCAGCCAAGATTGGACGGGAATCTATGGCTACACCTTC
CASSQDWTGIYGYTF
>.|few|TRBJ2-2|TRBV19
TGTGCCAGTAGTATTGGAGGGACGAACACCGGGGAGCTGTTTTTT
CASSIGGTNTGELFF
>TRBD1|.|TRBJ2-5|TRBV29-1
TGCAGCGTTCCCGGGACAGGGTGGACCCAGTACTTC
CSVPGTGWTQYF
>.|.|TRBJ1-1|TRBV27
TGTGCCAGCTGCCGGGACGGATTTTTGACTGAAGCTTTCTTT
CASCRDGFLTEAFF
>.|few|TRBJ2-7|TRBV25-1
TGTGCCAGCAGTGAATATGGGGGGGGGCCGCGCTACGAGCAGTACTTC
CASSEYGGGPRYEQYF
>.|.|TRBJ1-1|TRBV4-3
TGCGCCAGCAGCCCACGGGGGGACCCTGAAGCTTTCTTT
CASSPRGDPEAFF
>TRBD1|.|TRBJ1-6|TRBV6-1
TGTGCCAGCCTCAGGGGGTCTAATAATTCACCCCTCCACTTT
CASLRGSNNSPLHF
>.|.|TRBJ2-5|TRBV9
TGTGCCAGCAACCCACAGGGCGTCTGGCAAGAGACCCAGTACTTC
CASNPQGVWQETQYF
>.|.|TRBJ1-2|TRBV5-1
TGCGCCAGCAGCTTGGCCGAGGGGAACTATGGCTACACCTTC
CASSLAEGNYGYTF
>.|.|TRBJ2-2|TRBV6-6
TGTGCCAGCAGACCGAGGCCGGACACCGGGGAGCTGTTTTTT
CASRPRPDTGELFF
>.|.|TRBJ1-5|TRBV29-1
TGCAGCGCTGTAGAACAGGGCGGGAATCAGCCCCAACATTTT
CSAVEQGGNQPQHF
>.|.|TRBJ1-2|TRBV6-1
TGTGCCAGCAGGCCGGGAACCAACCTCTATGGCTACACCTTC
CASRPGTNLYGYTF
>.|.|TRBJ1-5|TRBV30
TGTGCCTGGGCCCCGGCTGGGGGGAGCAATCAGCCCCAGCATTTT
CAWAPAGGSNQPQHF
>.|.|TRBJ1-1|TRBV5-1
TGCGCCAGCAGCCGGACCCAAAGTCGGGAGGGGTCTGAAGCTTTCTTT
CASSRTQSREGSEAFF
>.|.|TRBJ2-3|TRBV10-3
TGTGCCACCCTGTATACCGATACGCAGTATTTT
CATLYTDTQYF